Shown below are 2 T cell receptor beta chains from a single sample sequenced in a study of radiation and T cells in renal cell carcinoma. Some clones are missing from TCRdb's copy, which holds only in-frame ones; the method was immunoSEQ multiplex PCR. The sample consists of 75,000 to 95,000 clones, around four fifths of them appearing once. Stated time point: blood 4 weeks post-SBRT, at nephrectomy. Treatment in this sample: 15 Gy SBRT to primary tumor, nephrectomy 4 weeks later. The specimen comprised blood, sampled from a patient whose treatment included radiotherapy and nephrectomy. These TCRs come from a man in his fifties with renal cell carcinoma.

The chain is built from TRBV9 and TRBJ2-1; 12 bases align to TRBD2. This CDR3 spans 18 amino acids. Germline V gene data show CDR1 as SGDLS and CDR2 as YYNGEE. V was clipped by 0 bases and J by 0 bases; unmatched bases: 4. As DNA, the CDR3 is TGTGCCAGCAGCGTAGGACTAGCGGGGGTTCTCTCCTACAATGAGCAGTTCTTC. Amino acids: CASSVGLAGVLSYNEQFF.

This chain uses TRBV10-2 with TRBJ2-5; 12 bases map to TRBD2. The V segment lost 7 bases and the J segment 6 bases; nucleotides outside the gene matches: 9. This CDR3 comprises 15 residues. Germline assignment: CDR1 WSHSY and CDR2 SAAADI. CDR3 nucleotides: TGCGCCAGCAACCCGACTAGCGGGAGTGTGAAGACCCAGTACTTC. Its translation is CASNPTSGSVKTQYF.